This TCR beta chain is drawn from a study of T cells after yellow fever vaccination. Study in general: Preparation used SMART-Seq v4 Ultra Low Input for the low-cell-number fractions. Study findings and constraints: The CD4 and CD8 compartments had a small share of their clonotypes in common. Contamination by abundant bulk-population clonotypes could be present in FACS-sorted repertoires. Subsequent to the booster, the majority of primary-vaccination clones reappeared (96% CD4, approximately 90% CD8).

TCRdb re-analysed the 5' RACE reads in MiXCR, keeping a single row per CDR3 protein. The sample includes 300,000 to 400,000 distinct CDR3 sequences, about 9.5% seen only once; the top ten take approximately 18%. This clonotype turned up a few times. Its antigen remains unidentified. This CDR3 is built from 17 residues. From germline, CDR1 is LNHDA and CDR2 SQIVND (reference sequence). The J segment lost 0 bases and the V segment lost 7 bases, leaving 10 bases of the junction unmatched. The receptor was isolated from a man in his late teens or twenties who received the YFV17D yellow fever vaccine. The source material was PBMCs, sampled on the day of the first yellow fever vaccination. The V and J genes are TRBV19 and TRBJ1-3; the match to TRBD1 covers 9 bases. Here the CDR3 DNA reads TGTGCCAGTACACTCCGGGACAGGGATAGCTCTGGAAACACCATATATTTT. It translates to CASTLRDRDSSGNTIYF.